The 2 T cell receptor beta chains below were found in one sample sequenced in a study of beta chain features in type 1 diabetes. Expressed TCRB transcripts were sequenced, since all the RNA that had been isolated was reverse transcribed. Only in-frame clones appear in the TCRdb table, and some are missing; sequencing was by immunoSEQ multiplex PCR. In the table there are around 300,000 clones, 12% to 15% of which are singletons. The sequenced material came from central memory CD4+ T cells from blood. The receptors were gathered from a young man in good health.

Regarding this clone: This same CDR3 is encoded by further DNA sequences in the sample. The chain combines TRBV7-2 with TRBJ1-3, with D unclear. The CDR3 is 12 amino acids. Looked up from germline, CDR1 is SGHTA and CDR2 is FQGNSA. V was pared by 2 bases and J by 5 bases, with 4 bases between. For the CDR3, the DNA is TGTGCCAGCAGCTTAAATCGAAACACCATATATTTT. Its translation: CASSLNRNTIYF.

The chain uses TRBV5-1 and TRBJ2-4, with TRBD2 matching over 14 bases. The V segment lost 4 bases and the J segment 9 bases; nucleotides outside the gene matches: 6. The germline gives CDR1 SGHRS, CDR2 YFSETQ. This CDR3 spans 15 amino acids. The CDR3: CASSPPTSGRAIQYF. The CDR3 region has the DNA TGCGCCAGCAGCCCACCGACTAGCGGGAGGGCCATTCAGTACTTC. The complete variable domain, with remaining parts taken from reference TRBV5-1 and TRBJ2-4, reads KAGVTQTPRYLIKTRGQQVTLSCSPISGHRSVSWYQQTPGQGLQFLFEYFSETQRNKGNFPGRFSGRQFSNSRSEMNVSTLELGDSALYLCASSPPTSGRAIQYFGAGTRLSVL.